These T cell receptor beta chains were read from a single sample in a study of cytomegalovirus exposure and HLA in healthy donors. Sequencing used immunoSEQ multiplex PCR; TCRdb keeps in-frame clones, though not all of them. The sample consists of more than 90,000 clones, 55% to 75% of them appearing once. The sequenced sample consisted of PBMCs. The origin of the receptors is a man aged 30-40 years in good health and CMV-seropositive. CDR3s include the opening cysteine and the closing phenylalanine or tryptophan. D genes are given only for firm matches. The size of a clone is reported for some rows only, either as once, few or many, or as a class for expanded clones.

TRBV7-8	-	-	TRBJ1-4	13	TGTGCCAGCAGCCGGGTCCGTAATGAAAAACTGTTTTTT	CASSRVRNEKLFF
TRBV7-2	few	TRBD1	TRBJ1-2	13	TGTGCCAGCAGCCGGGACAGGGCAGATGGCTACACCTTC	CASSRDRADGYTF
TRBV29-1	-	-	TRBJ1-1	13	TGCAGCGTTAAGACAGGAGGGAACACTGAAGCTTTCTTT	CSVKTGGNTEAFF
TRBV18	-	TRBD1	TRBJ1-1	18	TGTGCCAGCTCACCATGGGGACAGGCCGCACGGATGAACACTGAAGCTTTCTTT	CASSPWGQAARMNTEAFF
TRBV2	once	-	TRBJ1-1	13	TGTGCCAGCAATCCAGACAGAAACACTGAAGCTTTCTTT	CASNPDRNTEAFF
TRBV14	-	TRBD1	TRBJ2-3	12	TGTGCCAGCAGCCGGGACAGGGGGACGCAGTATTTT	CASSRDRGTQYF
TRBV7-3	-	-	TRBJ2-1	17	TGTGCCAGCAGCCTCGCCAATAGCCGATACTCCTACAATGAGCAGTTCTTC	CASSLANSRYSYNEQFF
TRBV7-8	-	-	TRBJ1-1	12	TGTGCCAGCAGTTTGATGAACGGTGAAGCTTTCTTT	CASSLMNGEAFF
TRBV15	-	-	TRBJ1-6	13	TGTGCCACCAGCAGAGGCCGGGGTTCACCCCTCCACTTT	CATSRGRGSPLHF
TRBV29-1	-	-	TRBJ2-1	13	TGCAGCGTCCGACTAGGCTCCTACAATGAGCAGTTCTTC	CSVRLGSYNEQFF
TRBV11-2	-	TRBD1	TRBJ1-3	19	TGTGCCAGCAGCTTAGTAGGGACAGGGGCCTTCGTTTCTGGAAACACCATATATTTT	CASSLVGTGAFVSGNTIYF
TRBV9	once	TRBD1	TRBJ1-1	14	TGTGCCAGCAGCGTACAGGGGGTGGGCACTGAAGCTTTCTTT	CASSVQGVGTEAFF
TRBV21-1	-	-	TRBJ1-3	18	TGTGCCAGCACAGGGGAGGGAACAGGGACGAACTCTGGAAACACCATATATTTT	CASTGEGTGTNSGNTIYF
TRBV4-1	-	TRBD2	TRBJ2-5	16	TGCGCCAGCAGCCAAGGAGCGGGAGGTCGGCAAGAGACCCAGTACTTC	CASSQGAGGRQETQYF
TRBV6-5	-	-	TRBJ1-2	13	TGTGCCAGCAGTTACGACAGGTGGGATGGCTACACCTTC	CASSYDRWDGYTF
TRBV9	-	TRBD1	TRBJ1-2	14	TGTGCCAGCAGCGCGAGACAGGGGGCGGAAGGCTACACCTTC	CASSARQGAEGYTF
TRBV11-3	-	-	TRBJ1-1	14	TGTGCCAGCAGCTTTAGAACAGCGAACACTGAAGCTTTCTTT	CASSFRTANTEAFF
TRBV11-1	once	-	TRBJ2-5	17	TGTGCCAGCAGCCTTACCTTAGGGGGGGGGAGGCAAGAGACCCAGTACTTC	CASSLTLGGGRQETQYF
TRBV4-1	-	TRBD1	TRBJ2-3	15	TGCGCCAGCAGCCACTCGGGACAGAGCACAGATACGCAGTATTTT	CASSHSGQSTDTQYF
TRBV5-1	-	-	TRBJ2-1	14	TGCGCCAGCAGCGCCTTAGGGGGGGTGGATGAGCAGTTCTTC	CASSALGGVDEQFF
TRBV27	-	TRBD2	TRBJ2-1	18	TGTGCCAGCAGTTTTCAGGCTAGCGGGAGTCTCTCCTACAATGAGCAGTTCTTC	CASSFQASGSLSYNEQFF